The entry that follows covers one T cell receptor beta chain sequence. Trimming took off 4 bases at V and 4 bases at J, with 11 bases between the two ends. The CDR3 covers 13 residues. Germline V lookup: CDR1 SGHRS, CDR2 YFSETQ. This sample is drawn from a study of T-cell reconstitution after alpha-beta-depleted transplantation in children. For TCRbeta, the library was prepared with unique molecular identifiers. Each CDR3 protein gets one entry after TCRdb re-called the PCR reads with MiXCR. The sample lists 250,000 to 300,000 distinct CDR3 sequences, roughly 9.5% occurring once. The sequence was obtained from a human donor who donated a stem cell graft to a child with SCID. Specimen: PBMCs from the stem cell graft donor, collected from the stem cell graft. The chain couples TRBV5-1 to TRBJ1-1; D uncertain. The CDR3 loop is CASSPMGATEAFF. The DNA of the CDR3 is TGCGCCAGCAGCCCGATGGGTGCCACTGAAGCTTTCTTT.